Here is one T cell receptor (beta chain) with its context. Its antigen is still unknown. Vbeta (60) and Jbeta (13) primers were used in the PCR. The protocol was immunoSEQ multiplex PCR, while the TCRdb copy is restricted to in-frame clones and leaves out a portion. The sample includes under 250,000 clones, about 80% seen only once; the top ten take about 9.4%. The sample is drawn from a study of cytomegalovirus exposure and HLA in healthy donors. About the study: In a previous analysis, 100 million to 140 million unique TCR beta sequences were found from 170 million or so T cells.

These donors counted as nominally healthy when sampled, but unrecorded immune exposures were likely. This CDR3 has 16 residues. Germline V gives CDR1 SGHRS, CDR2 YFSETQ. V gave up 1 base and J gave up 1 base; unmatched junction bases: 2. General study points: There were some V segments, including TRBV6-2 and TRBV6-3, excluded as indistinguishable.

The sequencing input was PBMCs. The chain links TRBV5-1 to TRBJ2-3, with 11 bases that match TRBD1. The TCR comes from a woman between 45 and 65 years old in good health and CMV-seropositive. CDR3 in amino acids: CASSLRTGGGTDTQYF. The CDR3, as DNA: TGCGCCAGCAGCTTGCGGACAGGGGGCGGCACAGATACGCAGTATTTT. Drawing the rest from reference TRBV5-1 and TRBJ2-3, the complete variable domain is KAGVTQTPRYLIKTRGQQVTLSCSPISGHRSVSWYQQTPGQGLQFLFEYFSETQRNKGNFPGRFSGRQFSNSRSEMNVSTLELGDSALYLCASSLRTGGGTDTQYFGPGTRLTVL.